This note documents a single T cell receptor (beta chain) sequence. This entry is derived from a study of radiotherapy plus CTLA-4 blockade in lung cancer. Clones were sequenced by immunoSEQ multiplex PCR, and TCRdb holds only the in-frame ones, with some missing. The sample gives more than 75,000 clones, about four fifths of which show up once; under 30% is in the top ten. The CDR3 covers 15 residues. V was cut by 4 bases and J by 7 bases, with 17 bases left in between. Germline V gives CDR1 WNHNN, CDR2 SYGVQD (reference sequence). The origin of this receptor is a human donor with non-small cell lung cancer that progressed on radiotherapy plus ipilimumab. The chain uses TRBV10-1 and TRBJ2-1; maybe TRBD1 (6 bases). The sample consisted of peripheral blood, taken from a patient treated with radiotherapy plus ipilimumab. CDR3 sequence reads: CASSAGTYGRNEQFF. CDR3 bases: TGCGCCAGCAGTGCCGGGACATACGGCCGAAATGAGCAGTTCTTC.